Listed here is a single T cell receptor beta chain. Its antigen is undetermined. This entry is derived from a study of T cell repertoires in ileal Crohn's disease. Background on the study: Patients had a median roughly 7.9-year disease duration, and less than 40% were active smokers.

V lost 7 bases and J 7 bases, leaving 14 bases between the germline ends. The CDR3 is 14 amino acids. The germline gives CDR1 MNHEY, CDR2 SVGAGI. TCRB immunosequencing input was roughly 500 nanograms of biopsy DNA per sample. The protocol was immunoSEQ multiplex PCR, while the TCRdb copy is restricted to in-frame clones and leaves out a portion. The sample yields several thousand clones, approximately 96% seen once. Findings and caveats of the study: Compared with non-smokers, active smokers at surgery showed more clonal expansions. Mucosal expansions were suggested to be mainly CD8 T cells.

This clonotype originated in an adult with Crohn's disease. Sequenced material: ileal tissue. The V gene is TRBV6-5, the J gene TRBJ1-6; D is unclear. In nucleotides, the CDR3 is TGTGCCAGCACCCATGACGGAGAAAATTCACCCCTCCACTTT. Translated, it gives CASTHDGENSPLHF.